This record covers a single T cell receptor beta chain. What this receptor recognizes is not known. Base qualities are not recorded, but no much larger clone differs from it by a single base. The data originate from a study of yellow fever vaccine responses in identical twins (dated by TCRdb to the late 2010s). Background for the entire study: Focusing on identical twins, the study followed the T cell clones that responded to the vaccine, and did so with precision. General findings and caveats noted by the study authors: According to the authors, in identical twins the way T cells responded to vaccination appeared partly convergent and partly personalized.

CDR3 length: 17 amino acids, cysteine to phenylalanine. CDR3 DNA only is kept here, 51 bases in frame from base 1. For CDR1 and CDR2, the germline V gene lists SGHDN and FVKESK. V is reduced by 4 bases and J by 0 bases, leaving a spacing of 17 bases between them. The method was RT-PCR. The sequencing machine was an Illumina HiSeq 2500. TCRdb handled the public reads itself, with Q25 trimming in fastp and clone calling in MiXCR, and kept productive beta chains. Merged by CDR3 protein, the rows form single entries marked with the most common genes and DNA. A total of several hundred distinct CDR3 sequences appear in this sample, about 89% of them only once. 6.4% of the sample rests with the top ten.

The sample was T cells from blood (PBMCs), unsorted or a sorted subset (not recorded which), taken before or after yellow fever vaccination (not recorded which). This TCR derives from a female donor who received the yellow fever vaccine. The rearrangement joined TRBV14 to TRBJ2-3; matching of 5 bases hints at TRBD2 as the D gene. In nucleotides, the sequence is TGTGCCAGCAGCCTAAATCCCGGGGTACTTAGCACAGATACGCAGTATTTT. It translates to CASSLNPGVLSTDTQYF.